A single sample gave rise to the 30 T cell receptor beta chains below, sequenced in a study of tumour-infiltrating T cells in Burkitt lymphoma. The table came from immunoSEQ multiplex PCR; TCRdb's copy has only in-frame clones and leaves some out. Here the sample spans approximately 46,000 clones, more than 25% being singletons. Source material: tumor tissue. All receptors derive from a human donor with Burkitt lymphoma.

This clone appeared a few times. The V gene is TRBV5-6, the J gene TRBJ2-2; no firm D call. The CDR3 is made up of 14 amino acids. V was shortened by 3 bases and J by 6 bases, with 12 bases between the two germline ends. The V gene's germline CDR1 is SGHDT and CDR2 YYEEEE. The CDR3 DNA reads as TGTGCCAGCAGCTACCTAAGTGGGTCCGGGGAGCTGTTTTTT. This encodes CASSYLSGSGELFF.

The rearrangement links TRBV4-2 to TRBJ2-1; D gene uncertain. The germline V gene has CDR1 LGHNA and CDR2 YNFKEQ. The CDR3 consists of 11 residues. Trimming pared 0 bases from V and 13 bases from J, leaving 7 bases between. Here the CDR3 reads CASSQDRRQFF. The CDR3, as DNA: TGTGCCAGCAGCCAAGATAGGCGACAGTTCTTC.

The rearrangement joins TRBV11-2 to TRBJ2-7; the match to TRBD1 covers 7 bases. Losses at the gene ends were 6 bases for V and 5 bases for J; bases not matched to a gene: 1. Germline lookup yields CDR1 SGHAT and CDR2 FQNNGV. The CDR3 spans 11 residues. CDR3: CASSQGDEQYF. In nucleotides, the CDR3 is TGTGCCAGCAGTCAGGGGGACGAGCAGTACTTC. Using reference TRBV11-2 and TRBJ2-7 for the parts outside the CDR3, the full variable domain is EAGVAQSPRYKIIEKRQSVAFWCNPISGHATLYWYQQILGQGPKLLIQFQNNGVVDDSQLPKDRFSAERLKGVDSTLKIQPAKLEDSAVYLCASSQGDEQYFGPGTRLTVT.

V usage is TRBV29-1 and J usage is TRBJ1-1; D unclear. Trimming cost V 4 bases and J 5 bases, with 8 bases left between them. This CDR3 contains 11 residues. Germline assignment: CDR1 SQVTM and CDR2 ANQGSEA. CDR3 residues: CSVGVETEAFF. The CDR3 DNA reads TGCAGCGTTGGGGTCGAGACTGAAGCTTTCTTT.

Only a few counts were recorded for this clone. The chain recombines TRBV19 with TRBJ1-5, with D uncertain. V was shortened by 5 bases and J by 8 bases, with 16 bases between the two germline ends. Germline lookup yields CDR1 LNHDA and CDR2 SQIVND (reference sequence). The CDR3 has 14 amino acids. The CDR3 reads CASSPWTGEEPQHF. CDR3 DNA sequence: TGTGCCAGTAGTCCCTGGACCGGCGAGGAGCCCCAGCATTTT.

This clone came up a few times. This chain connects TRBV6-1 to TRBJ1-4, with TRBD1 as a possible D gene (5 bases). Germline CDR1 reads MNHNS; CDR2 reads SASEGT. The CDR3 is 14 residues long. V dropped 3 bases and J dropped 4 bases, with 9 bases sitting between them. CDR3 bases: TGTGCCAGCAGTGAGGGGACCCTTAATGAAAAACTGTTTTTT. It is translated as CASSEGTLNEKLFF.

The V and J genes are TRBV30 and TRBJ1-2; 10 nucleotides match TRBD1. CDR3 length equals 15 residues. Germline lookup yields CDR1 GTSNPN and CDR2 SVGIG (reference sequence). V lost 3 bases, J lost 4 bases, and 8 bases stayed unmatched. The chain's CDR3 is CAWSPLGQGIYGYTF. The CDR3 nucleotides read TGTGCCTGGAGCCCCCTGGGACAGGGGATCTATGGCTACACCTTC. Combining the CDR3 with reference TRBV30 and TRBJ1-2 gives the whole variable domain SQTIHQWPATLVQPVGSPLSLECTVEGTSNPNLYWYRQAAGRGLQLLFYSVGIGQISSEVPQNLSASRPQDRQFILSSKKLLLSDSGFYLCAWSPLGQGIYGYTFGSGTRLTVV.

The chain recombines TRBV2 with TRBJ1-1; D may be TRBD1 (5 bases). Deletions cut 7 bases from V and 4 bases from J, with 13 bases between. In germline, CDR1 is SNHLY, CDR2 FYNNEI. This CDR3 has 13 amino acids. The CDR3 sequence is CASNRDAATEAFF. CDR3 sequence (DNA): TGTGCCAGCAACCGGGACGCGGCCACTGAAGCTTTCTTT.

The chain is built from TRBV7-9 and TRBJ1-2; possible D gene TRBD1, 5 bases. Trimming pared 8 bases from V and 4 bases from J, leaving 20 bases between. CDR1 is SEHNR and CDR2 is FQNEAQ in the germline V gene (reference sequence). CDR3 size: 15 residues. CDR3 in amino acids: CASGFYRDVFYGYTF. CDR3 nucleotides: TGTGCCAGCGGATTTTACCGGGACGTCTTCTATGGCTACACCTTC.

Only a few counts were recorded for this clone. The chain carries TRBV21-1 and TRBJ1-2. TRBV21-1 is a pseudogene. The CDR3 totals 13 residues. Here the CDR3 DNA reads TGTGCCAGCAGCAAATGCCGGGTCTATGGCTACACCTTC. Translation gives CASSKCRVYGYTF.

The chain couples TRBV4-1 to TRBJ2-5, with 7 bases aligning to TRBD1. The germline gives CDR1 MGHRA, CDR2 YSYEKL. The V gene end was trimmed by 4 bases and the J gene end by 2 bases; junction bases not matched to a gene: 1. There are 13 residues in the CDR3. As DNA, the CDR3 is TGCGCCAGCAGCCGGGACAGTCAAGAGACCCAGTACTTC. Encoded protein: CASSRDSQETQYF.

In its sample, this clone was seen a few times. This chain links TRBV5-6 with TRBJ2-7; 8 bases are a match to TRBD2. The V and J ends lost 0 bases and 4 bases, in that order; junction bases with no gene match: 6. Germline values: CDR1 SGHDT, CDR2 YYEEEE. CDR3 length: 15 residues. In DNA, the CDR3 is TGTGCCAGCAGCTTGGGTCTTAGCGGGGAATACGAGCAGTACTTC. Translation: CASSLGLSGEYEQYF.

This clone showed up just a few times. CDR3 protein: CASSYSEGGGAFF. The DNA for the CDR3 is TGTGCCAGCAGTTACTCCGAGGGAGGGGGAGCTTTCTTT. The J gene is TRBJ1-1, the V gene TRBV6-6, with D maybe TRBD1 (6 bases). V lost 0 bases and J 10 bases, leaving 12 bases between the germline ends. The CDR3 consists of 13 residues. Per germline, CDR1 MNHNY and CDR2 SVGAGI (reference sequence).

V usage is TRBV5-1 and J usage is TRBJ2-2; D call uncertain. The CDR3 has 14 residues. The germline CDR1 and CDR2 sequences are SGHRS and YFSETQ. The V end lost 4 bases, the J end lost 4 bases, and 11 bases lay between the germline ends. The CDR3 nucleotides read TGCGCCAGCAGCCCGGTTGTGGGCACCGGGGAGCTGTTTTTT. This codes for CASSPVVGTGELFF.

By sample fraction, this clone is medium-sized (0.01 to 0.1%). The rearrangement links TRBV7-8 to TRBJ2-4; D might be TRBD2 (5 bases). CDR1 and CDR2 from the germline V gene are SGHVS and FQNEAQ. The length of the CDR3 is 14 residues. The V end lost 7 bases, the J end lost 9 bases, and 19 bases lay between the germline ends. The CDR3 spells CASTPGVISVIQYF. In DNA, the CDR3 is TGTGCCAGCACCCCCGGGGTTATCTCGGTCATTCAGTACTTC. Using reference TRBV7-8 and TRBJ2-4 for the parts outside the CDR3, the full variable domain is GAGVSQSPRYKVAKRGQDVALRCDPISGHVSLFWYQQALGQGPEFLTYFQNEAQLDKSGLPSDRFFAERPEGSVSTLKIQRTQQEDSAVYLCASTPGVISVIQYFGAGTRLSVL.

This chain connects TRBV6-5 to TRBJ2-5; the D gene is possibly TRBD2 (7 bases). Germline V gene data show CDR1 as MNHEY and CDR2 as SVGAGI. V lost 4 bases and J lost 7, with 19 bases in between. The CDR3 length is 15 residues. CDR3 nucleotides: TGTGCCAGCAGTTTCCGAGGGGGGGCCCCAAGGACCCAGTACTTC. The encoded protein is CASSFRGGAPRTQYF.

This clone occurred once. The V gene is TRBV19, the J gene TRBJ2-7; 11 bases map to TRBD2. Germline CDR1 and CDR2: LNHDA and SQIVND (reference sequence). V shed 3 bases, J shed 0 bases, and the junction held 1 base outside the gene matches. The CDR3 is made up of 15 amino acids. CDR3 nucleotide sequence: TGTGCCAGTAGTATGACTAGCGGGGCCTCCTACGAGCAGTACTTC. Translated: CASSMTSGASYEQYF. Supplemented by reference TRBV19 and TRBJ2-7, the full variable domain reads DGGITQSPKYLFRKEGQNVTLSCEQNLNHDAMYWYRQDPGQGLRLIYYSQIVNDFQKGDIAEGYSVSREKKESFPLTVTSAQKNPTAFYLCASSMTSGASYEQYFGPGTRLTVT.

The chain has TRBV5-6 and TRBJ1-5, with 9 positions matching TRBD1. Germline V lookup: CDR1 SGHDT, CDR2 YYEEEE. The length of the CDR3 is 14 residues. V shed 1 base, J shed 6 bases, and the junction held 2 bases outside the gene matches. The DNA for the CDR3 is TGTGCCAGCAGCTTGACAGGGGGCGTTCAGCCCCAGCATTTT. It codes for CASSLTGGVQPQHF. The variable domain in full, completed from reference TRBV5-6 and TRBJ1-5, reads DAGVTQSPTHLIKTRGQQVTLRCSPKSGHDTVSWYQQALGQGPQFIFQYYEEEERQRGNFPDRFSGHQFPNYSSELNVNALLLGDSALYLCASSLTGGVQPQHFGDGTRLSIL.

The gene calls are TRBV10-3 and TRBJ2-7; D call uncertain. The CDR3 covers 14 residues. The ends were cut back, 2 bases at V and 6 bases at J, with 14 bases in the middle. Germline V CDR1 and CDR2: ENHRY, SYGVKD. CDR3 in amino acids: CAISEAPPASEQYF. Written as DNA, the CDR3 is TGTGCCATCAGTGAGGCCCCGCCCGCGAGCGAGCAGTACTTC.

This clone was found a few times. J is TRBJ2-7 and V is TRBV7-8; unclear D gene. This CDR3 has 17 residues. From germline, CDR1 is SGHVS and CDR2 FQNEAQ. V shed 5 bases and J shed 4 bases, with 24 bases lying between them. CDR3 coding DNA: TGTGCCAGCAGCCCTATTAGTCGGACCGACACTCCTTACGAGCAGTACTTC. Translation gives CASSPISRTDTPYEQYF.

V gene TRBV4-3 combines with J gene TRBJ2-3; D is perhaps TRBD2 (5 bases). V gave up 2 bases and J gave up 3 bases, with 12 bases separating them. The CDR3 runs to 15 residues. Germline CDR1 is LGHNA and CDR2 is YSLEER. The CDR3 is CASSQWTRGTDTQYF. As DNA, the CDR3 is TGCGCCAGCAGCCAATGGACCCGAGGGACAGATACGCAGTATTTT.

This clone was seen a handful of times. The J gene is TRBJ1-4, the V gene TRBV6-1, with D possibly TRBD1 on 5 matching bases. The CDR3 extends over 13 amino acids. From germline, CDR1 is MNHNS and CDR2 SASEGT. The V end lost 6 bases, the J end lost 0 bases, and 5 bases lay between the germline ends. Here the CDR3 reads CASRQATNEKLFF. The CDR3 region has the DNA TGTGCCAGCAGACAGGCAACTAATGAAAAACTGTTTTTT.

This chain joins TRBV5-6 and TRBJ1-1; D is undetermined. Germline CDR1 and CDR2: SGHDT and YYEEEE. This CDR3 is built from 13 residues. V lost 7 bases and J lost 2, with 12 bases in between. The CDR3 DNA reads as TGTGCCAGCGAGGACTTGGGAAACACTGAAGCTTTCTTT. Translating it yields CASEDLGNTEAFF.

This rearrangement joins TRBV6-5 to TRBJ2-1, with D possibly being TRBD1 or TRBD2 (5 bases each). V gave up 7 bases and J gave up 8 bases, with 18 bases separating them. Germline CDR1 MNHEY, CDR2 SVGAGI. The CDR3 runs to 14 residues. CDR3: CASNRGPAPHEQFF. The CDR3 DNA is TGTGCCAGCAACCGGGGCCCAGCCCCCCATGAGCAGTTCTTC.

This clone was counted only a few times. This chain uses TRBV19 with TRBJ1-5, with D possibly being TRBD1 (6 bases). The CDR3 covers 16 residues. V shed 4 bases and J shed 1 base, with 14 bases lying between them. Germline CDR1 is LNHDA and CDR2 is SQIVND (reference sequence). The CDR3 region is CASSRTVLVSNQPQHF. Here the CDR3 DNA reads TGTGCCAGTAGTAGGACAGTCTTGGTCAGCAATCAGCCCCAGCATTTT.

This clone turned up a few times. The chain recombines TRBV6-1 with TRBJ2-7; TRBD1 aligns across 10 bases. Germline V gives CDR1 MNHNS, CDR2 SASEGT. Trimming at V came to 6 bases and at J to 7 bases, leaving 9 bases not matched to a gene. CDR3 length equals 14 residues. CDR3 amino acids: CASRLGQGVEEQYF. DNA of the CDR3: TGTGCCAGCAGACTTGGACAGGGGGTAGAAGAGCAGTACTTC.

The table lists this clone with a few counts. The rearrangement links TRBV10-2 to TRBJ2-1; 9 nucleotides align to TRBD1. The CDR3 has 14 residues. Germline CDR1 and CDR2: WSHSY and SAAADI. The V gene end was trimmed by 6 bases and the J gene end by 3 bases; junction bases not matched to a gene: 3. This chain's CDR3 is CASRETGGYNEQFF. CDR3 nucleotide sequence: TGCGCCAGCAGGGAGACAGGGGGCTACAATGAGCAGTTCTTC.

The V call is TRBV4-3, the J call TRBJ2-2, with 9 nucleotides matching TRBD2. The CDR3 spans 17 residues. J gave up 0 bases and V 4 bases, and 6 bases lay outside the gene matches. Per the germline V gene, CDR1 is LGHNA and CDR2 is YSLEER. The CDR3 is CASSPTRLAANTGELFF. In DNA form, the CDR3 reads TGCGCCAGCAGCCCGACTAGACTAGCGGCGAACACCGGGGAGCTGTTTTTT.

The table lists this clone with a few counts. The chain combines TRBV7-2 with TRBJ1-1; tentative D call: TRBD1 (6 bases). Germline V gene data show CDR1 as SGHTA and CDR2 as FQGNSA. V shed 11 bases and J shed 0 bases, with 22 bases lying between them. The CDR3 consists of 16 residues. The CDR3 coding sequence is TGTGCCTCATGCCGGACAGCATTCGCAGTGAACACTGAAGCTTTCTTT. Protein product: CASCRTAFAVNTEAFF.

CDR3 in amino acids: CASSPEGGANYGYTF. Here the CDR3 DNA reads TGTGCCAGCAGCCCGGAGGGGGGTGCGAACTATGGCTACACCTTC. This rearrangement joins TRBV9 to TRBJ1-2; a possible D gene is TRBD1 (6 bases). Germline CDR1 and CDR2: SGDLS and YYNGEE. The CDR3 covers 15 residues. Trimming stripped 4 bases from V and 2 bases from J, with 15 bases between.